This entry lists 10 T cell receptor beta chains sequenced from one sample in a study of blood T cell repertoires in COVID-19 (dated by TCRdb to about 2020). Library method: the immunoSEQ multiplex PCR assay. TCRdb re-hosts the immuneACCESS table, in-frame sequences only. Its copies lack some clones; in the studies checked, an unresolved V gene accounts for under half of them, and the cause for the rest is not known. A total of approximately 350,000 clones appear in this sample, more than 75% of them only once. Of the sample, 2.5% to 3.5% is held by the ten largest clones. The sequencing sample was made of PBMCs or T cells enriched from blood (not recorded which). The receptors stem from a woman between 25 and 40 years old who had recovered from COVID-19.

This chain joins TRBV7-6 and TRBJ2-7; 7 positions match TRBD2. The length of the CDR3 is 13 residues. The germline V gene has CDR1 SGHVS and CDR2 FNYEAQ. J gave up 7 bases and V 4 bases, and 7 bases lay outside the gene matches. CDR3 protein: CASSWDVGREQYF. In DNA, the CDR3 is TGTGCCAGCAGCTGGGACGTCGGGAGGGAGCAGTACTTC.

This chain uses TRBV29-1 with TRBJ2-2; D is possibly TRBD2 (5 bases). The CDR3 is made up of 14 amino acids. Per the germline V gene, CDR1 is SQVTM and CDR2 is ANQGSEA. V was trimmed by 4 bases and J by 6 bases, leaving 15 bases between them. The CDR3 reads CSVVTRGPPGELFF. The CDR3 DNA is TGCAGCGTTGTTACCCGCGGGCCCCCCGGGGAGCTGTTTTTT.

The genes are TRBV19 and TRBJ1-6, with TRBD1 matching 9 bases. Trimming removed 10 bases from V and 7 bases from J; junction bases left unmatched: 8. The germline V gene has CDR1 LNHDA and CDR2 SQIVND (reference sequence). CDR3 length: 14 amino acids. The CDR3 spells CATGVTGGNSPLHF. The CDR3 nucleotides are TGTGCCACCGGAGTGACAGGGGGAAATTCACCCCTCCACTTT.

The chain employs TRBV9 and TRBJ2-7; D might be TRBD2 (6 bases). V gave up 0 bases and J gave up 2 bases, with 15 bases separating them. The CDR3 is made up of 16 amino acids. The germline V gene encodes CDR1 SGDLS and CDR2 YYNGEE. This CDR3 is CASSVVQASDTYEQYF. CDR3 coding DNA: TGTGCCAGCAGCGTAGTTCAGGCTAGCGACACCTACGAGCAGTACTTC.

As to this clone: This specimen includes other DNA sequences encoding the same CDR3. The chain carries TRBV18 and TRBJ1-1; D gene unclear. Germline V gene sequence: CDR1 KGHSH, CDR2 LQKENI. The V end lost 3 bases, the J end lost 2 bases, and 10 bases lay between the germline ends. The CDR3 totals 14 residues. CDR3 in DNA: TGTGCCAGCTCACCGCCGGGTGTCAACACTGAAGCTTTCTTT. Translation: CASSPPGVNTEAFF.

V usage is TRBV7-9 and J usage is TRBJ2-7; TRBD2 might be the D (6 bases). There are 15 residues in the CDR3. The V end lost 4 bases, the J end lost 4 bases, and 17 bases lay between the germline ends. CDR1 SEHNR and CDR2 FQNEAQ come from the germline V gene (reference sequence). The CDR3 coding sequence is TGTGCCAGCAGCTCCCGACCCGGGACTGATTACGAGCAGTACTTC. The encoded protein is CASSSRPGTDYEQYF. The full variable domain, its missing parts supplied by reference TRBV7-9 and TRBJ2-7, is DTGVSQNPRHKITKRGQNVTFRCDPISEHNRLYWYRQTLGQGPEFLTYFQNEAQLEKSRLLSDRFSAERPKGSFSTLEIQRTEQGDSAMYLCASSSRPGTDYEQYFGPGTRLTVT.

This chain uses TRBV18 with TRBJ1-4, with 8 positions matching TRBD1. The J segment lost 7 bases and the V segment lost 2 bases, leaving 6 bases of the junction unmatched. CDR1 is KGHSH, CDR2 LQKENI, per germline. There are 15 residues in the CDR3. CDR3 sequence reads: CASSPRDRSAEKLFF. In DNA form, the CDR3 reads TGTGCCAGCTCACCAAGGGACAGGTCGGCTGAAAAACTGTTTTTT. The complete variable domain, with remaining parts taken from reference TRBV18 and TRBJ1-4, reads NAGVMQNPRHLVRRRGQEARLRCSPMKGHSHVYWYRQLPEEGLKFMVYLQKENIIDESGMPKERFSAEFPKEGPSILRIQQVVRGDSAAYFCASSPRDRSAEKLFFGSGTQLSVL.

The V gene is TRBV7-3, the J gene TRBJ1-3, with 7 bases matching TRBD1. This CDR3 is 15 amino acids long. The V segment lost 2 bases and the J segment 2 bases; nucleotides outside the gene matches: 3. CDR1 is SGHTA and CDR2 is FQGTGA in the germline V gene. Here the CDR3 reads CASSLQGGPGNTIYF. The CDR3 DNA reads as TGTGCCAGCAGCTTACAGGGGGGCCCTGGAAACACCATATATTTT.

The chain recombines TRBV6-5 with TRBJ1-4, with TRBD1 matching 9 bases. Trimming at V came to 6 bases and at J to 8 bases, leaving 10 bases not matched to a gene. Germline CDR1 reads MNHEY; CDR2 reads SVGAGI. This CDR3 has 15 amino acids. CDR3 sequence (DNA): TGTGCCAGCAGAAGACAACAGGGGGCGGAGGAAAAACTGTTTTTT. It yields the protein CASRRQQGAEEKLFF.

The V and J genes are TRBV27 and TRBJ1-5, with 10 bases fitting TRBD1. Trimming took 5 bases from V and 2 from J; bases not matched to a gene: 6. The CDR3 length is 16 residues. Germline-derived CDR1 and CDR2 are MNHEY and SMNVEV (reference sequence). As DNA, the CDR3 is TGTGCCAGCAGTCCTCGGACAGGGGGTGGCAATCAGCCCCAGCATTTT. Protein sequence: CASSPRTGGGNQPQHF.